This T cell receptor (beta chain) was documented in a study of OX40 agonist ivuxolimab in advanced cancers. At the level of the study: Patients in the trial were receiving intravenous ivuxolimab every 2 weeks, at doses of 0.01 to 10 mg/kg. People who had prior anti-PD-1, anti-PD-L1 or anti-CTLA-4 therapy could take part, and under 45% had some. Whole-study results and caveats: Certain nonresponders additionally had low normalized T-cell clonal expansion.

This CDR3 is 13 amino acids long. Germline V gene sequence: CDR1 SNHLY, CDR2 FYNNEI. V was clipped by 5 bases and J by 6 bases; unmatched bases: 7. Data came from immunoSEQ multiplex PCR; TCRdb stores just in-frame clones and leaves some out. There are 90,000 to 120,000 clones in the sample; 80% to 95% occur only once, and approximately 1.1% lies in the top ten. Points on this clone: Its specificity is unknown.

This sample comprised CD4+ or CD8+ T cells sorted from blood, obtained in a trial of the OX40 agonist ivuxolimab. This rearrangement joins TRBV2 to TRBJ2-7, with 7 bases aligning to TRBD1. This TCR came from an adult with an advanced solid tumor such as melanoma, head and neck, liver or kidney cancer. CDR3 sequence reads: CASSFGQVGEQYF. The CDR3 region has the DNA TGTGCCAGCAGTTTCGGACAGGTAGGCGAGCAGTACTTC.